This TCR beta chain was identified in a study of cytomegalovirus exposure and HLA in healthy donors. Study-wide findings and caveats: Looking again later, the authors saw that most CMV-associated TCR beta chains seemed HLA-restricted. A later analysis linked a missense DCLRE1C variant to TCR beta V- and J-gene trimming. Certain sequence variants were highly shared and formed a cluster, and this cluster was likely a sequencing artifact. Later, TCR association rates were found to vary by HLA locus, highest for DRB1 and lowest for HLA-C.

Use of 60 Vbeta and 13 Jbeta primers characterized the PCR. Sequenced by immunoSEQ multiplex PCR; TCRdb stores in-frame clones only, minus some. The sample comprises 150,000 to 170,000 clones, 70% to 80% of which are singletons, and roughly 4.2% rests with the top ten. With respect to this clone: Its matching antigen is unknown.

This TCR was recovered from a woman between 35 and 50 years old in good health and CMV-seronegative. The sample taken for sequencing was PBMCs.

This chain's CDR3 is CASNLGGVGQETQYF. For the CDR3, the DNA is TGTGCCAGCAACTTAGGGGGGGTGGGACAAGAGACCCAGTACTTC. The chain is built from TRBV5-6 and TRBJ2-5; D possibly corresponds to TRBD2 (7 bases). Germline V CDR1 and CDR2: SGHDT, YYEEEE. The CDR3 is 15 amino acids. Trimming cost V 6 bases and J 2 bases, with 17 bases left between them.